This T cell receptor (beta chain) derives from a study of cytomegalovirus exposure and HLA in healthy donors. PCR used 60 Vbeta primers and 13 Jbeta primers. Assay: immunoSEQ multiplex PCR; the TCRdb copy retains only in-frame clones and omits some. This sample carries 100,000 to 150,000 clones, 75% to 85% of them seen once, and the ten largest clones take 5% to 7%. As concerns this clone: Its matching antigen is unknown.

Study-level results: When the data were analyzed later, several of the most significant clusters appeared to be linked to common viral pathogens. A link between a missense DCLRE1C variant and TCR beta V- and J-gene trimming emerged from a later analysis.

The germline V gene encodes CDR1 SQVTM and CDR2 ANQGSEA. The V segment lost 4 bases and the J segment 4 bases; nucleotides outside the gene matches: 21. This CDR3 has 18 amino acids. This clonotype originated in a woman aged 40 to 50 in good health and CMV-seropositive. The genes are TRBV29-1 and TRBJ2-5; 7 bases fit TRBD1. The sample taken for sequencing was PBMCs. DNA for the CDR3: TGCAGCGTTGGCGAAACCAGAATTAACAGGGGATCAAGAGAGACCCAGTACTTC. It codes for CSVGETRINRGSRETQYF.